This is a list of T cell receptor beta chains from one sample in a study of cytomegalovirus exposure and HLA in healthy donors. Produced via immunoSEQ multiplex PCR; TCRdb's table is partial and in-frame only. This sample has approximately 72,000 clones, with 60% to 75% found just once. The specimen sequenced was PBMCs. The source of these receptors is a man between 40 and 49 years old in good health and CMV-seropositive. CDR3s include the opening cysteine and the closing phenylalanine or tryptophan. Rows may omit the clone size; those that give it use once, few, many or a size class.

>NA|TRBV18
CASSRVREIGEKLFF
>once|TRBV7-9
CASSPGTSGPRTQYF
>NA|TRBV13
CAGGINSGELFF
>NA|TRBV5-1
CASSLATGSNYGYTF
>few|TRBV6-4
CASSDWGGSYGYTF
>NA|TRBV5-4
CASSEDRMGSYTF
>NA|TRBV5-6
CASSKTGHNYGYTF
>NA|TRBV7-9
CASSAPGSSYEQYF
>NA|TRBV5-1
CASSLGPRGGAEDTQYF
>NA|TRBV27
CASSLGSRATDTQYF
>NA|TRBV5-5
CASSPWTGHASYEQYF
>few|TRBV30
CAWSVMTGFTGELFF
>NA|TRBV19
CASSFSSGGTNKNIQYF
>NA|TRBV28
CASSALGLPYEQYF
>NA|TRBV7-3
CASSAQGAGTDTQYF
>NA|TRBV7-8
CASSLFTTDSGNTIYF
>NA|TRBV19
CASSMLSLASYNEQFF